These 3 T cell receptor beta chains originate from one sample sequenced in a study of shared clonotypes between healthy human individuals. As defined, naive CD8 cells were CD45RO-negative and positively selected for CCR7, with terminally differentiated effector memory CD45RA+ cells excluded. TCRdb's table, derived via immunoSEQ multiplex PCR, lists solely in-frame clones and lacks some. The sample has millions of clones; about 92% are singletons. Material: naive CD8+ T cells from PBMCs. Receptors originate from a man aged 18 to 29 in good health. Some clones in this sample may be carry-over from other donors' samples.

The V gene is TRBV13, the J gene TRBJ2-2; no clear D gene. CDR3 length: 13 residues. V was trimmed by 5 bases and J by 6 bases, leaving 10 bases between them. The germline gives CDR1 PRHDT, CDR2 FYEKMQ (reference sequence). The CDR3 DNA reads TGTGCCAGCAGCCCCAGAGAGGCCGGGGAGCTGTTTTTT. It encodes CASSPREAGELFF. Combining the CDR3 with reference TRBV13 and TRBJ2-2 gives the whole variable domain AAGVIQSPRHLIKEKRETATLKCYPIPRHDTVYWYQQGPGQDPQFLISFYEKMQSDKGSIPDRFSAQQFSDYHSELNMSSLELGDSALYFCASSPREAGELFFGEGSRLTVL.

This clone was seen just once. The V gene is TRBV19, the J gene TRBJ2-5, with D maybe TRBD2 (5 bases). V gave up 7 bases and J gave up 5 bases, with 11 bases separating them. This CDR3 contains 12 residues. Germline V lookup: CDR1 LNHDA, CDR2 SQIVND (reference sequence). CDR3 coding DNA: TGTGCCAGTAAAAGTTGGGAGGAGACCCAGTACTTC. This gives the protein CASKSWEETQYF. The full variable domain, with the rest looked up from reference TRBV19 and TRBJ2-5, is DGGITQSPKYLFRKEGQNVTLSCEQNLNHDAMYWYRQDPGQGLRLIYYSQIVNDFQKGDIAEGYSVSREKKESFPLTVTSAQKNPTAFYLCASKSWEETQYFGPGTRLLVL.

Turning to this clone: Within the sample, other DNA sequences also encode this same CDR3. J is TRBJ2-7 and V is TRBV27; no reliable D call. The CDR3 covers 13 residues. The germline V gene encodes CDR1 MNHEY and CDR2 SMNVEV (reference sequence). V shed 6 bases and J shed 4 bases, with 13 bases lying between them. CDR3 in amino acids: CASSLGGGYEQYF. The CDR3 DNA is TGTGCCAGCAGCCTGGGTGGTGGGTACGAGCAGTACTTC.